Each of the 29 T cell receptor beta chains below was sequenced from the same sample in a study of blood T cell repertoires in COVID-19. Libraries were prepared by immunoSEQ multiplex PCR; TCRdb keeps only in-frame clonotypes and omits some of them. This sample has about 63,000 clones, with approximately 87% found just once. The sequenced sample consisted of peripheral blood. All receptors derive from a man aged 50-59 years with active COVID-19.

V gene TRBV5-4 combines with J gene TRBJ2-3; a possible D gene is TRBD1 (5 bases). V lost 4 bases and J lost 2, with 14 bases in between. Germline CDR1 and CDR2: SGHNT and YYREEE (reference sequence). This CDR3 contains 15 residues. The chain's CDR3 is CASSLIPRDTDTQYF. CDR3 DNA sequence: TGTGCCAGCAGCCTGATCCCCAGGGACACAGATACGCAGTATTTT.

The CDR3 nucleotides are TGTGCCAGCAGTCTCAGGGGATCACCCCTCCACTTT. It encodes CASSLRGSPLHF. This chain links TRBV7-2 with TRBJ1-6; tentative D call: TRBD1 (6 bases). The CDR3 sequence is 12 residues long. Germline loops: CDR1 SGHTA, CDR2 FQGNSA. Between the trimmed V and J ends, which lost 6 bases and 10 bases, there was a span of 10 bases.

A single count supports this clone. The rearrangement links TRBV27 to TRBJ2-7; TRBD1 agrees at 9 bases. With V trimmed by 4 bases and J by 3 bases, 10 bases remained unmatched. Germline CDR1 reads MNHEY; CDR2 reads SMNVEV (reference sequence). This CDR3 has 16 residues. CDR3 bases: TGTGCCAGCAGTTACCGGGACAGGGCAAATTTCTACGAGCAGTACTTC. It is translated as CASSYRDRANFYEQYF.

V is TRBV12-3 or TRBV12-4 and J is TRBJ1-2; a weak D match, TRBD1 (5 bases). This CDR3 comprises 13 residues. The V and J ends lost 7 bases and 6 bases respectively, with 15 bases between them. The CDR3: CASTPQGKDGYTF. The CDR3 DNA follows: TGTGCCAGCACCCCCCAGGGAAAGGATGGCTACACCTTC.

The chain recombines TRBV6-5 with TRBJ1-2; 7 bases line up with TRBD1. J lost 4 bases, V lost 7 bases, and 3 bases had no gene match. In germline, CDR1 is MNHEY, CDR2 SVGAGI. This CDR3 spans 12 amino acids. The CDR3 DNA reads TGTGCCAGCATAGGGGGCGCCTATGGCTACACCTTC. It yields the protein CASIGGAYGYTF.

The J gene is TRBJ2-2, the V gene TRBV30; TRBD2 aligns across 8 bases. Per germline, CDR1 GTSNPN and CDR2 SVGIG (reference sequence). The CDR3 is 17 residues long. After removal of 2 bases from V and 7 bases from J, the junction contained 15 bases not matched to a gene. CDR3 sequence reads: CAWSWGLGDLHGGELFF. In DNA, the CDR3 is TGTGCCTGGAGTTGGGGACTAGGGGACCTACACGGCGGGGAGCTGTTTTTT.

The V and J genes are TRBV6-2 or TRBV6-3 and TRBJ1-1; 9 nucleotides match TRBD1. Germline V gives CDR1 MNHEY, CDR2 SVGEGT. V was clipped by 6 bases and J by 6 bases; unmatched bases: 5. The CDR3 runs to 13 residues. CDR3 sequence (DNA): TGTGCCAGCAGCCCTCGGGACAGGGCTGAAGCTTTCTTT. Translating gives CASSPRDRAEAFF.

This sequence joins TRBV7-2 and TRBJ1-3; D not certain. The V end lost 4 bases, the J end lost 1 base, and 5 bases lay between the germline ends. There are 13 residues in the CDR3. CDR1 and CDR2 from the germline V gene are SGHTA and FQGNSA. The CDR3 loop is CASSSSSGNTIYF. The CDR3 nucleotides read TGTGCCAGCAGCTCTTCGTCTGGAAACACCATATATTTT.

The V call is TRBV14, the J call TRBJ1-2; possibly TRBD1 for D (6 bases). V was pared by 0 bases and J by 7 bases, with 18 bases between. This CDR3 comprises 16 residues. Germline loops: CDR1 SGHDN, CDR2 FVKESK. The CDR3 spells CASSQEGGERMLGYTF. CDR3 nucleotide sequence: TGTGCCAGCAGCCAAGAAGGGGGGGAGAGGATGCTTGGCTACACCTTC.

The chain recombines TRBV10-3 with TRBJ1-1; possible D gene TRBD1, 5 bases. V lost 2 bases and J 1 base, leaving 5 bases between the germline ends. The germline V gene has CDR1 ENHRY and CDR2 SYGVKD. There are 13 residues in the CDR3. The DNA for the CDR3 is TGTGCCATCAGTGAGACAGGGAACACTGAAGCTTTCTTT. This sequence encodes CAISETGNTEAFF.

This clone is a singleton in its sample. The chain has TRBV11-1 and TRBJ2-7; the D gene is possibly TRBD2 (6 bases). V was cut by 3 bases and J by 0 bases, with 9 bases left in between. The CDR3 totals 14 residues. The germline gives CDR1 SGHAT, CDR2 FQDESV (reference sequence). The CDR3 DNA reads TGTGCCAGCAGCTTCCCCGGGAGCTCCTACGAGCAGTACTTC. This encodes CASSFPGSSYEQYF. The full variable domain, with the rest looked up from reference TRBV11-1 and TRBJ2-7, is EAEVAQSPRYKITEKSQAVAFWCDPISGHATLYWYRQILGQGPELLVQFQDESVVDDSQLPKDRFSAERLKGVDSTLKIQPAELGDSAMYLCASSFPGSSYEQYFGPGTRLTVT.

The V gene is TRBV12-3 or TRBV12-4, the J gene TRBJ2-3, with unresolved D. The CDR3 is 11 residues long. The ends were cut back, 5 bases at V and 4 bases at J, with 4 bases in the middle. In DNA form, the CDR3 reads TGTGCCAGCAGTCCTTCAGATACGCAGTATTTT. Translated, it gives CASSPSDTQYF.

The J gene is TRBJ2-1, the V gene TRBV6-2 or TRBV6-3, with D maybe TRBD2 (5 bases). In germline, CDR1 is MNHEY, CDR2 SVGEGT. The CDR3 is made up of 14 amino acids. Trimming removed 1 base at V and 6 bases at J, with 10 bases between. CDR3 sequence reads: CASSYFRGVNEQFF. CDR3 bases: TGTGCCAGCAGTTACTTCCGGGGTGTCAATGAGCAGTTCTTC.

The chain's CDR3 is CATLGLDTEAFF. In nucleotides, the CDR3 is TGTGCCACCTTGGGCCTCGATACTGAAGCTTTCTTT. The chain couples TRBV10-3 to TRBJ1-1, with no clear D. CDR1 and CDR2 (germline): ENHRY, SYGVKD. This CDR3 contains 12 residues. The V end lost 10 bases, the J end lost 5 bases, and 14 bases lay between the germline ends.

The gene calls are TRBV5-1 and TRBJ2-2; D is ambiguous. CDR3 length: 14 residues. Trimming shortened V by 4 bases and J by 1 base, and 8 bases separated the two germline ends. CDR1 SGHRS and CDR2 YFSETQ come from the germline V gene. The CDR3 DNA reads as TGCGCCAGCAGCCTGGACGGGAACACCGGGGAGCTGTTTTTT. Its translation: CASSLDGNTGELFF.

The chain joins TRBV5-5 to TRBJ1-5, with TRBD1 matching 11 bases. The CDR3 runs 17 residues. Germline loops: CDR1 SGHKS, CDR2 YYEKEE (reference sequence). J lost 5 bases, V lost 2 bases, and 9 bases had no gene match. CDR3 sequence reads: CASSLRWTGGADQPQHF. CDR3 sequence (DNA): TGTGCCAGCAGCTTAAGGTGGACAGGGGGCGCCGATCAGCCCCAGCATTTT. The full variable domain, its missing parts supplied by reference TRBV5-5 and TRBJ1-5, is DAGVTQSPTHLIKTRGQQVTLRCSPISGHKSVSWYQQVLGQGPQFIFQYYEKEERGRGNFPDRFSARQFPNYSSELNVNALLLGDSALYLCASSLRWTGGADQPQHFGDGTRLSIL.

V and J are TRBV2 and TRBJ2-1, with 9 bases matching TRBD2. Trimming took 6 bases from V and 0 from J; bases not matched to a gene: 3. This CDR3 is built from 15 residues. Germline V gene lookup returns CDR1 SNHLY and CDR2 FYNNEI. The CDR3, as DNA: TGTGCCAGCAGCCTAGCGGGGAGCTCCTACAATGAGCAGTTCTTC. Protein sequence: CASSLAGSSYNEQFF.

This clone was picked up one time. The J gene is TRBJ2-7, the V gene TRBV7-2; 10 nucleotides align to TRBD2. The ends lost 5 bases at V and 2 bases at J; junction bases unmatched: 12. CDR3 length equals 17 residues. Germline V gives CDR1 SGHTA, CDR2 FQGNSA. Here the CDR3 DNA reads TGTGCCAGCAGCATTAGAGGGGGGACTAGCGAAACCTACGAGCAGTACTTC. It codes for CASSIRGGTSETYEQYF.

This clone was detected once. The chain links TRBV5-1 to TRBJ1-2; 8 nucleotides agree with TRBD1. From germline, CDR1 is SGHRS and CDR2 YFSETQ. Trimming took 4 bases from V and 7 from J; bases not matched to a gene: 6. The CDR3 has 13 residues. The CDR3 bases are TGCGCCAGCAGCGAAGGACAGGGTGGTGGCTACACCTTC. It yields the protein CASSEGQGGGYTF.

The V call is TRBV19, the J call TRBJ2-1, with D perhaps TRBD1 (5 bases). The CDR3 runs 14 residues. The V and J ends lost 7 bases and 0 bases respectively, with 10 bases between them. Germline V lookup: CDR1 LNHDA, CDR2 SQIVND (reference sequence). The CDR3 coding sequence is TGTGCCAGTACCCGTGACAGCTCCTACAATGAGCAGTTCTTC. The encoded protein is CASTRDSSYNEQFF.

The chain couples TRBV10-2 to TRBJ1-1; tentative D call: TRBD1 (5 bases). The CDR3 totals 16 residues. Germline V gives CDR1 WSHSY, CDR2 SAAADI. V shed 6 bases and J shed 0 bases, with 17 bases lying between them. The DNA of the CDR3 is TGCGCCAGCAGAGGGTATGGAGGGACGGTGAACACTGAAGCTTTCTTT. Its translation: CASRGYGGTVNTEAFF.

The rearrangement joins TRBV6-6 to TRBJ1-5; no clear D. The germline gives CDR1 MNHNY, CDR2 SVGAGI (reference sequence). The V gene lost 2 bases and the J gene lost 4 bases, with 9 bases spanning the gap. The CDR3 is 14 amino acids. The CDR3 region is CASSYVTENQPQHF. DNA for the CDR3: TGTGCCAGCAGTTACGTAACAGAAAATCAGCCCCAGCATTTT.

This sequence joins TRBV28 and TRBJ2-1; 9 nucleotides align to TRBD2. CDR3 length: 15 residues. Germline V gene data show CDR1 as MDHEN and CDR2 as SYDVKM. The V gene end was trimmed by 4 bases and the J gene end by 8 bases; junction bases not matched to a gene: 9. CDR3 nucleotides: TGTGCCAGCAGTTCCCCTAGCGGGATCGATCATGAGCAGTTCTTC. This codes for CASSSPSGIDHEQFF.

This clone rates as medium-sized. The genes are TRBV9 and TRBJ2-2; D possibly corresponds to TRBD2 (5 bases). The CDR3 has 15 amino acids. Germline values: CDR1 SGDLS, CDR2 YYNGEE. V was trimmed by 5 bases and J by 2 bases, leaving 13 bases between them. CDR3 DNA: TGTGCCAGCAGGGTGGGAGATATTAACACCGGGGAGCTGTTTTTT. This gives the protein CASRVGDINTGELFF.

The chain employs TRBV28 and TRBJ1-6, with TRBD1 matching 9 bases. The J segment lost 10 bases and the V segment lost 6 bases, leaving 10 bases of the junction unmatched. The germline gives CDR1 MDHEN, CDR2 SYDVKM. The CDR3 loop spans 15 amino acids. The CDR3 is CASRPGTGMGSPLHF. DNA for the CDR3: TGTGCCAGCAGGCCGGGGACAGGGATGGGGTCACCCCTCCACTTT.

CDR3 coding DNA: TGTGCCAGCAGCCCGCGGGAGAGGACAGATACGCAGTATTTT. The encoded protein is CASSPRERTDTQYF. V and J are TRBV5-6 and TRBJ2-3; the match to TRBD2 covers 7 bases. Per the germline V gene, CDR1 is SGHDT and CDR2 is YYEEEE. This CDR3 has 14 amino acids. V dropped 4 bases and J dropped 3; count of bases not matched to a gene: 5.

The CDR3 is CASSPETGYEQYF. CDR3 DNA: TGTGCCAGCAGCCCAGAGACAGGCTACGAGCAGTACTTC. The chain recombines TRBV6-4 with TRBJ2-7; TRBD1 is a possible D gene (6 bases). Germline assignment: CDR1 MRHNA and CDR2 SNTAGT. V gave up 6 bases and J gave up 3 bases, with 12 bases separating them. The CDR3 runs 13 residues.

The chain couples TRBV19 to TRBJ1-5; D possibly corresponds to TRBD1 (6 bases). V was cut by 5 bases and J by 1 base, with 21 bases left in between. CDR3 length: 18 amino acids. Germline assignment: CDR1 LNHDA and CDR2 SQIVND (reference sequence). The CDR3 DNA reads as TGTGCCAGTAGTCCTTGGGGAGCGGGGGGCCCAAGCAATCAGCCCCAGCATTTT. Its translation: CASSPWGAGGPSNQPQHF.

The chain links TRBV10-1 to TRBJ1-1; no clear D gene. The CDR3 runs 15 residues. CDR1 is WNHNN, CDR2 SYGVQD, per germline (reference sequence). V was shortened by 0 bases and J by 1 base, with 9 bases between the two germline ends. The CDR3: CASSESRGGNTEAFF. The CDR3 nucleotides read TGCGCCAGCAGTGAGTCGCGGGGTGGGAACACTGAAGCTTTCTTT.